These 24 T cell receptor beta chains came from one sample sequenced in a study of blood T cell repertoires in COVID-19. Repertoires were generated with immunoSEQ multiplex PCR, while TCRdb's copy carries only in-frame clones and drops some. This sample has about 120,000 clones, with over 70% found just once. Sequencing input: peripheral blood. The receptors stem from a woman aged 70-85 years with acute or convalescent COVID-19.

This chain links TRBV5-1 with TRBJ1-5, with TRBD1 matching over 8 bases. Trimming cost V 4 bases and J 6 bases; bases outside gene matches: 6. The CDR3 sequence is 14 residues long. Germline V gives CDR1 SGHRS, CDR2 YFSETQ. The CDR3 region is CASSMTGEGQPQHF. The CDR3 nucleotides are TGCGCCAGCAGCATGACAGGGGAAGGTCAGCCCCAGCATTTT.

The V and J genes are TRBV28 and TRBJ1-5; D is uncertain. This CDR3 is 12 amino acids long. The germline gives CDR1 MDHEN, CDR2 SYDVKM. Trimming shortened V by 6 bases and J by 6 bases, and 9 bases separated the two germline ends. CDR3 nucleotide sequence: TGTGCCAGCAGCGGCGGAGGTCAGCCCCAGCATTTT. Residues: CASSGGGQPQHF.

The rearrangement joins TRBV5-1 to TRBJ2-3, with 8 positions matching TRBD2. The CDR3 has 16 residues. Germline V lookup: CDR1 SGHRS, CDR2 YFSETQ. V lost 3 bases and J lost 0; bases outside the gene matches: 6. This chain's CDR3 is CASSSQTSASTDTQYF. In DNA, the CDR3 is TGCGCCAGCAGCTCCCAGACTAGCGCGAGCACAGATACGCAGTATTTT.

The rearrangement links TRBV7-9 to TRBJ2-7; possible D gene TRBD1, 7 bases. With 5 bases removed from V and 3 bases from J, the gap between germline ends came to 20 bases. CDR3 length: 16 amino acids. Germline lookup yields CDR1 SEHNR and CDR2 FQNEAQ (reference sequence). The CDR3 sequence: CASSPQYVQGGYEQYF. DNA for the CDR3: TGTGCCAGCAGCCCCCAGTACGTGCAGGGGGGCTACGAGCAGTACTTC. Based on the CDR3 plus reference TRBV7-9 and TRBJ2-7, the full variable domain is DTGVSQNPRHKITKRGQNVTFRCDPISEHNRLYWYRQTLGQGPEFLTYFQNEAQLEKSRLLSDRFSAERPKGSFSTLEIQRTEQGDSAMYLCASSPQYVQGGYEQYFGPGTRLTVT.

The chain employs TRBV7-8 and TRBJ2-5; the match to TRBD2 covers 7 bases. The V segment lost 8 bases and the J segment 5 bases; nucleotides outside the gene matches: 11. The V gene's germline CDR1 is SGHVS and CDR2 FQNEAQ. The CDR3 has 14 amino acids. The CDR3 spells CASGEPAGGETQYF. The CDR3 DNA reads TGTGCCAGCGGGGAGCCGGCCGGGGGGGAGACCCAGTACTTC.

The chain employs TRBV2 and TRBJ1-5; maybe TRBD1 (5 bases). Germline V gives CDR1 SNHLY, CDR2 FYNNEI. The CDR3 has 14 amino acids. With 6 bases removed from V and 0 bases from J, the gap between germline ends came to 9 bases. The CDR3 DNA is TGTGCCAGCAGGGAACAGGTTAGCAATCAGCCCCAGCATTTT. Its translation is CASREQVSNQPQHF.

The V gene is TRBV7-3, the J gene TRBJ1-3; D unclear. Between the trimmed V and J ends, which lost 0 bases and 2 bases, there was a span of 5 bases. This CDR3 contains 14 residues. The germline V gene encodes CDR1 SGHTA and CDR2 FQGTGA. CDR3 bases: TGTGCCAGCAGCTTAACCGGGACTGGAAACACCATATATTTT. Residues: CASSLTGTGNTIYF.

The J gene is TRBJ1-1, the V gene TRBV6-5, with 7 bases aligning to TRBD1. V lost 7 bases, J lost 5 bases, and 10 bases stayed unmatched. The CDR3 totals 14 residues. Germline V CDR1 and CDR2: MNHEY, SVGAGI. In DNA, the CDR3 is TGTGCCAGCACCCCGGGCCAGGGGGTGACTGAAGCTTTCTTT. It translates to CASTPGQGVTEAFF.

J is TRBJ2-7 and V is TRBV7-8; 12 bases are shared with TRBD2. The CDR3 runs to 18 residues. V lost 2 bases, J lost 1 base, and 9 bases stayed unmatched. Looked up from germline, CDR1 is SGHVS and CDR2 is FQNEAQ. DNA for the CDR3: TGTGCCAGCAGCTTACGTCTAGCGGGGGGGGCCACATCCTACGAGCAGTACTTC. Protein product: CASSLRLAGGATSYEQYF.

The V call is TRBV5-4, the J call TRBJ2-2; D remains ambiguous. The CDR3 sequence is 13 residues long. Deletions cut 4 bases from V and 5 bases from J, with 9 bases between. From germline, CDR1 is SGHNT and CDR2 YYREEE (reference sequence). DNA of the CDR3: TGTGCCAGCAGCGTCGACGGGACCGGGGAGCTGTTTTTT. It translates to CASSVDGTGELFF.

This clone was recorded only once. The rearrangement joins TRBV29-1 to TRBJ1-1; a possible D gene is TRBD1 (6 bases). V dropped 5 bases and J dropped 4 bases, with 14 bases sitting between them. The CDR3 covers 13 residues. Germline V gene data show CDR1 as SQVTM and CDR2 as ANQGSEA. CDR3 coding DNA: TGCAGCGTTACGGGAACAGGGACCACTGAAGCTTTCTTT. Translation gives CSVTGTGTTEAFF.

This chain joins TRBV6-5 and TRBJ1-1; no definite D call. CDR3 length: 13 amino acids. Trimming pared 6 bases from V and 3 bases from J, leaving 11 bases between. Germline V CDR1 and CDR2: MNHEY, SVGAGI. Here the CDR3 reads CASREEGDTEAFF. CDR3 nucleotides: TGTGCCAGCAGGGAGGAAGGTGACACTGAAGCTTTCTTT.

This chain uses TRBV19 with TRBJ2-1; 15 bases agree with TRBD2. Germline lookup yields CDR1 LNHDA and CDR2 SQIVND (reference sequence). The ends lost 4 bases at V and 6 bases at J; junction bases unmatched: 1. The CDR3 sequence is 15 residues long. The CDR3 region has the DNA TGTGCCAGTAGTAAGGGACTAGCGGGGGGCAATGAGCAGTTCTTC. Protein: CASSKGLAGGNEQFF.

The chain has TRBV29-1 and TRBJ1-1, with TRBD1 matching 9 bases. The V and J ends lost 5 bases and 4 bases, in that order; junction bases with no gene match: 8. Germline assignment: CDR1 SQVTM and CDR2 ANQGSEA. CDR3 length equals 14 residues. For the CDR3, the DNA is TGCAGCGTTTACACAGGGGGCGCAGGCACTGAAGCTTTCTTT. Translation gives CSVYTGGAGTEAFF.

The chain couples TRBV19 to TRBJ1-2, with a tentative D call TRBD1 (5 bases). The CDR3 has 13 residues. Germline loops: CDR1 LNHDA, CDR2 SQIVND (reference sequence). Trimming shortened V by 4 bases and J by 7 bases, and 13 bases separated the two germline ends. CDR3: CASSSQGAGGYTF. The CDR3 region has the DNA TGTGCCAGTAGTAGCCAGGGTGCTGGTGGCTACACCTTC. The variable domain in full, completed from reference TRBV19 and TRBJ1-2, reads DGGITQSPKYLFRKEGQNVTLSCEQNLNHDAMYWYRQDPGQGLRLIYYSQIVNDFQKGDIAEGYSVSREKKESFPLTVTSAQKNPTAFYLCASSSQGAGGYTFGSGTRLTVV.

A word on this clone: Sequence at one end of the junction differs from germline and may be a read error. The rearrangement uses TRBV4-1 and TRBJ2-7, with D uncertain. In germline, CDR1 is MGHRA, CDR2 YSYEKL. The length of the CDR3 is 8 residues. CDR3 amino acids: CASSQDVF. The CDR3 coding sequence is TGCGCCAGCAGCCAAGACGTGTTC.

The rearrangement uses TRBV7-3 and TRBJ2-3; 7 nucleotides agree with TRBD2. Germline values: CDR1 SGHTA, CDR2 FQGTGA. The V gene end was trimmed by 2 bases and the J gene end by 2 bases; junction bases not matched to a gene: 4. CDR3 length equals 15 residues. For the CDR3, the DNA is TGTGCCAGCAGCTTATTGGGGGGGTTCACAGATACGCAGTATTTT. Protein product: CASSLLGGFTDTQYF. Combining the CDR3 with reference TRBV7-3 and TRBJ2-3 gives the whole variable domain GAGVSQTPSNKVTEKGKYVELRCDPISGHTALYWYRQSLGQGPEFLIYFQGTGAADDSGLPNDRFFAVRPEGSVSTLKIQRTERGDSAVYLCASSLLGGFTDTQYFGPGTRLTVL.

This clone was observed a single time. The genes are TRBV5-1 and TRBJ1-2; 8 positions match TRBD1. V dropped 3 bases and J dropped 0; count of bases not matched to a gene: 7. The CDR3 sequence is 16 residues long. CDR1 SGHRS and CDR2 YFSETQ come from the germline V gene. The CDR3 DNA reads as TGCGCCAGCAGCTCCCGGACAGGGAATACTAACTATGGCTACACCTTC. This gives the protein CASSSRTGNTNYGYTF. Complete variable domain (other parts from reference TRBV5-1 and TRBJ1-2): KAGVTQTPRYLIKTRGQQVTLSCSPISGHRSVSWYQQTPGQGLQFLFEYFSETQRNKGNFPGRFSGRQFSNSRSEMNVSTLELGDSALYLCASSSRTGNTNYGYTFGSGTRLTVV.

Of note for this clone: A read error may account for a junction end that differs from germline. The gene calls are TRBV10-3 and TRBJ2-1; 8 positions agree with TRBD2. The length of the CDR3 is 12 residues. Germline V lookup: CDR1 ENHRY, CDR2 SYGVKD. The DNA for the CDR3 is TGCGCGCTAGGGACTAGTTACAATGAGCAGTTCTTC. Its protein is CALGTSYNEQFF.

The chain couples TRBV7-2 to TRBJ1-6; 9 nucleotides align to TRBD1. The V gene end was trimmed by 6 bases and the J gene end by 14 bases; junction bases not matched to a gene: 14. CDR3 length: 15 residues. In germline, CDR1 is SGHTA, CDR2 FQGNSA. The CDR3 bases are TGTGCCAGCAGTCCACAAAACAGGGGGCAGAATACCCTCCACTTT. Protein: CASSPQNRGQNTLHF. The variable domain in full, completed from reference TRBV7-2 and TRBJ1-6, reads GAGVSQSPSNKVTEKGKDVELRCDPISGHTALYWYRQSLGQGLEFLIYFQGNSAPDKSGLPSDRFSAERTGGSVSTLTIQRTQQEDSAVYLCASSPQNRGQNTLHFGNGTRLTVT.

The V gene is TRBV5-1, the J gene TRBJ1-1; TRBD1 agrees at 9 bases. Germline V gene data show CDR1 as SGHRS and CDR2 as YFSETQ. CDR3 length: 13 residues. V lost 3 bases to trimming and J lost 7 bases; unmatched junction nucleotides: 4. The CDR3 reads CASSWTGVGEAFF. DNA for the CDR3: TGCGCCAGCAGCTGGACAGGGGTCGGTGAAGCTTTCTTT.

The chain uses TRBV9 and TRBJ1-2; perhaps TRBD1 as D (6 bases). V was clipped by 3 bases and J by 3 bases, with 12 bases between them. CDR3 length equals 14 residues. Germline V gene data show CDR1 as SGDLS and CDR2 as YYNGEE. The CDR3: CASSAPDSYYGYTF. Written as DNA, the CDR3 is TGTGCCAGCAGCGCCCCGGACAGTTACTATGGCTACACCTTC.

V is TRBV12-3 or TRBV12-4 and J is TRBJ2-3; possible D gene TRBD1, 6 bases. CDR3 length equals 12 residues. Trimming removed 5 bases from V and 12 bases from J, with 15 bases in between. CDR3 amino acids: CASSEGDTLQYF. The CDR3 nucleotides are TGTGCCAGCAGTGAGGGGGACACCCTTCAGTATTTT.

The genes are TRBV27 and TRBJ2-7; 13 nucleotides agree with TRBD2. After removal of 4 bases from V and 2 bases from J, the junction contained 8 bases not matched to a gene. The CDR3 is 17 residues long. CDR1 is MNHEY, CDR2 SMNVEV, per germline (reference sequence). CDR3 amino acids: CASSSPLGLAGAYEQYF. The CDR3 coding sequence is TGTGCCAGCAGTTCGCCTCTCGGACTAGCGGGGGCCTACGAGCAGTACTTC.